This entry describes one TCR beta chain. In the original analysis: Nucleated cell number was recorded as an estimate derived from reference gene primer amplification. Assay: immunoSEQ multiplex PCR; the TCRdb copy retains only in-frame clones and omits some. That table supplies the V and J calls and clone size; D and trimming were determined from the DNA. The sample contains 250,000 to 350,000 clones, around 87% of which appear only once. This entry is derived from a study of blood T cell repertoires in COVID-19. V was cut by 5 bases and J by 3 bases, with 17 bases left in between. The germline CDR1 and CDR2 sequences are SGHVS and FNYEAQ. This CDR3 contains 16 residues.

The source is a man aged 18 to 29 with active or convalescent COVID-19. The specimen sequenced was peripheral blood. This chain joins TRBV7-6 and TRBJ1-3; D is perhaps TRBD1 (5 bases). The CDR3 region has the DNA TGTGCCAGCAGCCCCGTCCTCCGGGGGAATGGAAACACCATATATTTT. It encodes CASSPVLRGNGNTIYF.